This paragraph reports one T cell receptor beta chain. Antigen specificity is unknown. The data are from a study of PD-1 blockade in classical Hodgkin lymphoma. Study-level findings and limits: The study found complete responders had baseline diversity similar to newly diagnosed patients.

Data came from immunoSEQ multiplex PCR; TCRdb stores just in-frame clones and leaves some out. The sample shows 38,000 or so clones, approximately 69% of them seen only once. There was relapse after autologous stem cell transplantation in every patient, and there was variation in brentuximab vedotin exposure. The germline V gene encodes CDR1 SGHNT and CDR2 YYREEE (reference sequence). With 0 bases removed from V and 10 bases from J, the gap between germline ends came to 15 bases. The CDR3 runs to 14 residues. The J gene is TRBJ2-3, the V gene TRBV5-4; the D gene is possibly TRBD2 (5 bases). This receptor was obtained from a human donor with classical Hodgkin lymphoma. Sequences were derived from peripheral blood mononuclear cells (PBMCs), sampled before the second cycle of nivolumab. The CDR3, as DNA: TGTGCCAGCAGCTTGGAAGCGGCGATAGACCCGCAGTATTTT. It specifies CASSLEAAIDPQYF.